These 2 T cell receptor beta chains were sequenced from one sample in a study of blood T cell repertoires in COVID-19. Assay used: immunoSEQ multiplex PCR; TCRdb lists only in-frame clones, some missing. Seen here are hundreds of thousands of clones, roughly 86% observed once, and the top ten hold 7% to 8%. The material sequenced was peripheral blood. Every receptor here comes from a woman in her 70s with COVID-19, enrolled during active disease.

This clone was detected once. The rearrangement links TRBV28 to TRBJ1-2; D may be TRBD1 (6 bases). Germline CDR1 is MDHEN and CDR2 is SYDVKM. The CDR3 sequence is 16 residues long. V was shortened by 6 bases and J by 3 bases, with 20 bases between the two germline ends. CDR3 bases: TGTGCCAGCAGCCTTGTATCAGGCAGGGGATACTATGGCTACACCTTC. Amino acids: CASSLVSGRGYYGYTF.

This sequence joins TRBV24-1 and TRBJ2-5, with D possibly matching TRBD1 (5 bases). CDR1 is KGHDR, CDR2 SFDVKD, per germline. The V end lost 1 base, the J end lost 5 bases, and 13 bases lay between the germline ends. CDR3 size: 15 residues. The CDR3 coding sequence is TGTGCCACCAGTGATTTAGGGCAGGGTGGGGAGACCCAGTACTTC. Translating it yields CATSDLGQGGETQYF.